Sequencing of this TCR beta chain was carried out in a study of cytomegalovirus exposure and HLA in healthy donors. Study overall: Unique TCR beta sequences numbering approximately 120 million came from 150 million to 200 million T cells in an earlier analysis.

For this clone: Its specificity is unknown.

The CDR3 has 14 amino acids. Losses at the gene ends were 7 bases for V and 6 bases for J; bases not matched to a gene: 9. Germline CDR1 is MNHEY and CDR2 is SVGAGI. Study-wide results and limits: The authors assumed roughly uniform sequencing depth across donors for presence/absence analyses. With further analysis later on, most CMV-associated TCR beta chains appeared HLA-restricted.

It was with 60 Vbeta and 13 Jbeta primers that the PCR ran. Some clones are missing from TCRdb's copy, which holds only in-frame ones; the method was immunoSEQ multiplex PCR. The repertoire holds tens of thousands of clones, with more than 70% as singletons. The sample taken for sequencing was PBMCs. The genes are TRBV6-5 and TRBJ2-1; 7 nucleotides match TRBD1. This TCR was sampled from a man aged 35-49 years in good health and CMV-seronegative. This chain's CDR3 is CASTPRTGPNEQFF. The CDR3, as DNA: TGTGCCAGCACCCCCCGGACAGGTCCCAATGAGCAGTTCTTC.